Shown below are 5 T cell receptor beta chains from a single sample sequenced in a study of T cell responses to AZD1222 COVID-19 vaccine. Here immunoSEQ multiplex PCR was the method, and the copy in TCRdb shows in-frame clones only, minus some. The sample holds 72,000 or so clones; 70% to 90% are singletons and the top ten take more than 25%. This specimen consisted of peripheral blood, obtained 28 days after the second AZD1222 dose. These receptors came from an adult who received the AZD1222 COVID-19 vaccine.

The V gene is TRBV6-5, the J gene TRBJ2-7; D could derive from TRBD1 or TRBD2 (5 bases each). CDR1 and CDR2 (germline): MNHEY, SVGAGI. The CDR3 extends over 12 amino acids. V lost 7 bases and J 3 bases, leaving 10 bases between the germline ends. For the CDR3, the DNA is TGTGCCAGCATGGGACCGAACTACGAGCAGTACTTC. Amino acids: CASMGPNYEQYF.

V is TRBV18 and J is TRBJ1-5, with D hard to call. This CDR3 is 16 amino acids long. Germline V gene lookup returns CDR1 KGHSH and CDR2 LQKENI. The ends were cut back, 4 bases at V and 1 base at J, with 14 bases in the middle. CDR3 in DNA: TGTGCCAGCTCACAAAACAGTGCGAGGAGCAATCAGCCCCAGCATTTT. Its protein product is CASSQNSARSNQPQHF.

The gene calls are TRBV30 and TRBJ1-3; weak D call: TRBD1 (6 bases). The CDR3 extends over 15 amino acids. CDR1 and CDR2 (germline): GTSNPN, SVGIG (reference sequence). Trimming shortened V by 4 bases and J by 4 bases, and 17 bases separated the two germline ends. The CDR3 DNA sequence: TGTGCCTGGACCGCCCTTAGGGGGGTCGGAAACACCATATATTTT. Protein sequence: CAWTALRGVGNTIYF.

This clone was detected only once. The J gene is TRBJ2-2, the V gene TRBV10-3, with D perhaps given as TRBD1 or TRBD2 (5 bases each). The CDR3 has 15 residues. Germline CDR1 ENHRY, CDR2 SYGVKD. Trimming pared 3 bases from V and 0 bases from J, leaving 8 bases between. The CDR3 sequence: CAISDGTANTGELFF. CDR3 nucleotides: TGTGCCATCAGTGATGGGACGGCGAACACCGGGGAGCTGTTTTTT.

This sequence joins TRBV25-1 and TRBJ2-1, with D possibly matching TRBD2 (6 bases). The CDR3 extends over 16 amino acids. Deletions cut 2 bases from V and 9 bases from J, with 20 bases between. Germline V gives CDR1 MGHDK, CDR2 SYGVNS. The CDR3 loop reads CASSESGTGAEFEQFF. The CDR3 nucleotides are TGTGCCAGCAGTGAAAGTGGGACTGGAGCTGAATTTGAGCAGTTCTTC.